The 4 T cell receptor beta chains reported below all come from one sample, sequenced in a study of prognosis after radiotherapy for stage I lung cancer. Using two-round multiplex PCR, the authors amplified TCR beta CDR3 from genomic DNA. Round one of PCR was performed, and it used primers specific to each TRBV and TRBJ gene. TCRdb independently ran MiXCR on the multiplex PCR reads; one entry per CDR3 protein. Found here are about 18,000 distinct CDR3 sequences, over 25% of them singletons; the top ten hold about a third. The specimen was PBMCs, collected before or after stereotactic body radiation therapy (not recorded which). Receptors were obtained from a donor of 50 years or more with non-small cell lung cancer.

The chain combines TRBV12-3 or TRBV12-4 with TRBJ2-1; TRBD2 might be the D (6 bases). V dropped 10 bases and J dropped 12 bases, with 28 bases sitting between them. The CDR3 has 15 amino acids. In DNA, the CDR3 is TGTGCCAAAGGGCCAACGGGAGACGGGGTAAGGCGGCAGTTCTTC. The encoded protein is CAKGPTGDGVRRQFF.

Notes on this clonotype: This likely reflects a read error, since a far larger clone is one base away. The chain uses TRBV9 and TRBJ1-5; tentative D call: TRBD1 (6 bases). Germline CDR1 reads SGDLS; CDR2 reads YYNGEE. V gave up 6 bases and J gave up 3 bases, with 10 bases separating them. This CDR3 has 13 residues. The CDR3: CASNYRDNQPQHF. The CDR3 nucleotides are TGTGCCAGCAATTACAGGGACAATCAGCCCCAGCATTTT.

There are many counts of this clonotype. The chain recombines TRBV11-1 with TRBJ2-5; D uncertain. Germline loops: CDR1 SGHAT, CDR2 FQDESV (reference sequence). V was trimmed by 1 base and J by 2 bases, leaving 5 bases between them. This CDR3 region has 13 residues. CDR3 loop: CASSLDWQETQYF. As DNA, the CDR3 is TGTGCCAGCAGCTTAGACTGGCAAGAGACCCAGTACTTC.

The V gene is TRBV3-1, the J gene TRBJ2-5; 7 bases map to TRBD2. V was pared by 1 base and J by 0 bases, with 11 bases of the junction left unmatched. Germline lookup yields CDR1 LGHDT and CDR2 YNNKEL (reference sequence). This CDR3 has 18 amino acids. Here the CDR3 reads CASSQGVEASGYQETQYF. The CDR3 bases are TGTGCCAGCAGCCAAGGCGTTGAGGCTAGCGGCTACCAAGAGACCCAGTACTTC.